This T cell receptor beta chain is from a study of blood T cell repertoires in COVID-19. Study summary: The origin of the acute and convalescent COVID-19 samples was the United States, Italy and Spain. PBMCs, B-cell-depleted T cells, or T cells provided the cDNA or gDNA that made up the material.

Trimming shortened V by 7 bases and J by 3 bases, and 12 bases separated the two germline ends. The CDR3 is 13 amino acids. CDR1 and CDR2 (germline): LNHDA, SQIVND (reference sequence). The repertoire was sequenced with immunoSEQ multiplex PCR; TCRdb's copy has only in-frame clones and lacks some. The sample carries approximately 88,000 clones, 75% to 90% recorded once. The TCR was taken from a woman older than 75 with acute or convalescent COVID-19. Sequenced: peripheral blood. This rearrangement joins TRBV19 to TRBJ2-5; D ambiguous. In DNA form, the CDR3 reads TGTGCCAGTACTGGCCCAGTGAAAGAGACCCAGTACTTC. Its protein is CASTGPVKETQYF.